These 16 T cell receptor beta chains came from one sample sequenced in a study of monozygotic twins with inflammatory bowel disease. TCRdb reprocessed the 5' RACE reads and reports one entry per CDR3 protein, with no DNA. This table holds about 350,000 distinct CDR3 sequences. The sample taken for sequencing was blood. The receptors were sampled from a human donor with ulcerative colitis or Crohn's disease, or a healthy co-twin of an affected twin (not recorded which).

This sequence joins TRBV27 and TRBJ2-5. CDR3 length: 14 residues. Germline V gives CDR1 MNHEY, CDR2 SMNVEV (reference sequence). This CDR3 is CASSFRHEGETQYF.

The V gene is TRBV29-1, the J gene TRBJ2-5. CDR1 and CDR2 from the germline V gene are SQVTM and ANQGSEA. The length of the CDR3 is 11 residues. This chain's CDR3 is CSVFYQETQYF.

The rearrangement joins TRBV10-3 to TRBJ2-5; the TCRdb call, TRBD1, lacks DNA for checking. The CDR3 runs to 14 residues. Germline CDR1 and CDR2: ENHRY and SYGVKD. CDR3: CAIGESGGGETQYF.

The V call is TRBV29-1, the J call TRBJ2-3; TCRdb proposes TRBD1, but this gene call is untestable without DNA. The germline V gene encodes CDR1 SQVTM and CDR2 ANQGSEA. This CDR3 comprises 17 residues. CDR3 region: CSVGEPYGRGTTDTQYF.

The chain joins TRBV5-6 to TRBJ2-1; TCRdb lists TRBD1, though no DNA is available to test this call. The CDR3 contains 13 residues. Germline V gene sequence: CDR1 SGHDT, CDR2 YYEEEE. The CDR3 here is CASSLRGAGEQFF.

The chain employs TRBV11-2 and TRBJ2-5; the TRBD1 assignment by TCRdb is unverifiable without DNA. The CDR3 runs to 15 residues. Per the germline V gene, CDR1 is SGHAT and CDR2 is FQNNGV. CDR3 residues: CASSFWTVDQETQYF.

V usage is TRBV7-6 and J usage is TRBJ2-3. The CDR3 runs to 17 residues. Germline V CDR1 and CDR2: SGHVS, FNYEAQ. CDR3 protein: CASSLVGGKVGTDTQYF.

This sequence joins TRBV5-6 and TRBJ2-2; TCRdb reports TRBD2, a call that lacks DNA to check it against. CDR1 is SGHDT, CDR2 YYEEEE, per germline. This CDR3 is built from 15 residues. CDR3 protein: CASSLEAGAAGELFF.

This chain's CDR3 is CSAPLTRASTDTQYF. The chain joins TRBV20-1 to TRBJ2-3; the D gene TCRdb calls, TRBD2, cannot be checked with no DNA. This CDR3 spans 15 amino acids. Germline V gives CDR1 DFQATT, CDR2 SNEGSKA (reference sequence).

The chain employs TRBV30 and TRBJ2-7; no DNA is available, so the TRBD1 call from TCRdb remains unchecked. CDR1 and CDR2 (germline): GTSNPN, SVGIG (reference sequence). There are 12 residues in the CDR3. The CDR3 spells CAWSPGFYEQYF.

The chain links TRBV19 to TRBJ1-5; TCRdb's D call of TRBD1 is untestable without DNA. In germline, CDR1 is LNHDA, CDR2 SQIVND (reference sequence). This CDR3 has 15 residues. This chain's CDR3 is CASSTKVTGSQPQHF.

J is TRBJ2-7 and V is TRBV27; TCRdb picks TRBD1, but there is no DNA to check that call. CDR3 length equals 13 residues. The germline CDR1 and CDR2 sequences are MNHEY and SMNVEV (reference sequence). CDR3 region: CASSSRGMYEQYF.

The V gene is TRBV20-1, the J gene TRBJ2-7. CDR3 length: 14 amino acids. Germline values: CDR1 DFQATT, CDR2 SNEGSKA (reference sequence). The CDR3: CSARSTHGLYEQYF.

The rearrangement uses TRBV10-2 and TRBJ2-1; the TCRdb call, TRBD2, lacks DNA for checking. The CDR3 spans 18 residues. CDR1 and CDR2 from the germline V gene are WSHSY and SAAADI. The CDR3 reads CASTGRAGGGSVINEQFF.

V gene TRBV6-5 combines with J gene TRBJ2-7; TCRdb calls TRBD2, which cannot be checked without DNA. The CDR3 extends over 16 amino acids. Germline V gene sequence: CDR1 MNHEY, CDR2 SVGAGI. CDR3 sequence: CASSSGLAGYSYEQYF.

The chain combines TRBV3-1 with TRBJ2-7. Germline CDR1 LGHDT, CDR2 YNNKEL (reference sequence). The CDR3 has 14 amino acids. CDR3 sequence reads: CASSPDVPPSEQYF.